This T cell receptor beta chain was recovered during a study of blood T cell repertoires in COVID-19. This clone came up once. CDR3 length equals 15 residues. J lost 1 base, V lost 6 bases, and 9 bases had no gene match. Germline V gene lookup returns CDR1 SQVTM and CDR2 ANQGSEA. Repertoires were generated with immunoSEQ multiplex PCR, while TCRdb's copy carries only in-frame clones and drops some. Among tens of thousands of clones listed, around nine tenths were seen once. The TCR originated in a woman in her forties or fifties with COVID-19, enrolled during active disease. J is TRBJ2-1 and V is TRBV29-1, with 7 bases that match TRBD2. Sequenced material: peripheral blood. The CDR3 loop reads CSVRWEGRSYNEQFF. CDR3 DNA: TGCAGCGTGCGGTGGGAGGGGAGGTCCTACAATGAGCAGTTCTTC.